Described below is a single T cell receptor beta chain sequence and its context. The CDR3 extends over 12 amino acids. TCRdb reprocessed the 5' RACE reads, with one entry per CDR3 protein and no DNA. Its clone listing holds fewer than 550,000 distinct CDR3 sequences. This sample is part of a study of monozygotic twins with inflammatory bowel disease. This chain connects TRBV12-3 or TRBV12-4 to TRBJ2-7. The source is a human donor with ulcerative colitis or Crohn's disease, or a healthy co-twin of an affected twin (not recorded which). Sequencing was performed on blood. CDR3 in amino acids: CASSLFGRSQYF.